The entry that follows covers one T cell receptor (beta chain) sequence. This clonotype came up many times. The antigen it recognizes is unknown. No per-base quality is available; no much larger clone lies one base away. The hyperthyroidism patients were between 18 and 65 years old and newly diagnosed, with a disease duration of less than 2 months. Patients with uncontrolled infections, other autoimmune diseases, pregnancy or lactation were excluded. Clinical symptoms, serum thyroxine and TRAb, thyroid ultrasound, and orbital computed tomography formed the basis for the diagnoses. Blood from progressor patients was drawn when they were first diagnosed with hyperthyroidism, before any ophthalmopathy symptoms appeared. PBMCs were isolated from 8 to 10 ml of fresh peripheral blood by Ficoll-Paque density gradient centrifugation. Patients classed as progressors first received a Graves' hyperthyroidism diagnosis and then went on to develop ophthalmopathy during follow-up. Total RNA was extracted with Trizol reagent, and quality was checked on an Agilent 2100 Bioanalyzer.

Amplification of TCR beta CDR3 regions was carried out from RNA transcripts. A first-round RT-PCR of the TCR CDR3 used the HTBI primer set with the Qiagen OneStep RT-PCR kit. The libraries were constructed in a second round of multiplex PCR and then size-selected and purified. Libraries were sequenced paired-end with 100 bp reads on an Illumina HiSeq2000. As for how the authors treated the data: Raw data were processed with SOAPnuke, discarding reads with adapters, uncalled bases, mean Phred below 15, or no exact constant-primer or identifier match. High-quality paired reads were merged with COPE v1.2.5, and unique nucleotide sequences were defined as clonotypes. Clonotypes were aligned to IMGT TRBV, TRBD and TRBJ reference segments using MiTCR v1.1. The analysis included only V-J combinations with a frequency above 0.0001, which together covered 99% to 99.2% of the repertoires. The TCS score was defined as F50 (clonal expansion) divided by E x V (chaos), with BLOSUM62-based TCRdist calculated between CDR3 peptides within each V-J. Welch's t-statistics and random forest reduced roughly 500 V-J features to under 15, which were used in a naive Bayes classifier (R e1071). TCRdb took the public reads, trimmed them with fastp at Q25, ran MiXCR for clone calling and kept in-frame beta chains. When rows share a CDR3 protein, they turn into one entry using the most common DNA and genes. These V and J calls rely on TCRdb rather than the paper's analysis. Across this sample there are approximately 620,000 distinct CDR3 sequences, with approximately 15% seen only once. Of the sample, more than 5% falls within the top ten clones.

This record comes from a study of T cells in Graves' hyperthyroidism and ophthalmopathy (dated by TCRdb to the late 2010s). Regarding the complete study: Peripheral blood was sampled at the time of initial diagnosis, prior to any treatment. To identify TCR V-J signatures that set the groups apart, the researchers used a discovery cohort of more than 95 patients, made up of around 42 with Graves' ophthalmopathy and some 60 with stable Graves' hyperthyroidism. Whether ophthalmopathy could be predicted prospectively was tested in an independent validation cohort made up of roughly 20 hyperthyroidism patients plus 17 patients who later progressed to ophthalmopathy. The roughly 94 discovery patients were randomly divided into training and test sets at a 7:3 ratio. In addition, the study compared T-cell repertoires in thyroid tissue and in blood from roughly six Graves' hyperthyroidism patients. Following sampling, methimazole starting at 30 mg daily was given to hyperthyroidism patients, and high-dose intravenous methylprednisolone was given to ophthalmopathy patients. TCR Vbeta CDR3 sequencing of roughly 140 peripheral blood samples (over 40 ophthalmopathy, some 75 hyperthyroidism and roughly 17 progressor patients) is reported in the paper.

What the work shows at the level of the full study, not this receptor alone: Blood samples also contained most of the expanded thyroid clonotypes (frequency above 0.001), which suggests that blood repertoires may reflect thyroid immune responses. Sample size was not statistically predetermined, and blinding of investigators to group allocation was not performed. A model built on a 13 V-J signature distinguished ophthalmopathy from stable hyperthyroidism, reaching 85% to 90% sensitivity and around 81% specificity in cross-validation and 80%/75% in testing. In validation, progression to ophthalmopathy was predicted by the model with more than 65% sensitivity and around 75% specificity, a median of roughly 6.4 months before onset.

At the junction V is shortened by 6 bases and J by 0 bases, with 15 bases in between. The CDR3 contains 15 residues, cysteine and phenylalanine counted. Only the CDR3 region is kept as DNA, spanning 45 bases read in frame from base 1. Via the germline V gene, CDR1 is SGHAT and CDR2 FQNNGV. The sequence is built from TRBV11-2 and TRBJ2-7, and possibly TRBD1, on 6 matching bases. Sequenced sample: blood. The sequence derives from a woman in her 30s with Graves' hyperthyroidism that later progressed to Graves' ophthalmopathy. The CDR3 protein sequence reads: CASRTVRGRSYEQYF. The sequenced DNA: TGTGCCAGCAGAACAGTCAGGGGACGCTCCTACGAGCAGTACTTC.